This TCR beta chain was obtained from a study of shared clonotypes between healthy human individuals. Study-level background: Per donor, CD8 memory used one plate, CD8 naive used two, CD4 memory used three and CD4 naive used three.

CDR1 is WSHSY, CDR2 SAAADI, per germline. The V gene end was trimmed by 6 bases and the J gene end by 9 bases; junction bases not matched to a gene: 6. The CDR3 length is 12 residues. As defined, naive CD8 cells were CD45RO-negative and positively selected for CCR7, with terminally differentiated effector memory CD45RA+ cells excluded. Free of recent acute infections or vaccinations, the donors were healthy HIV-negative adults. The assay was immunoSEQ multiplex PCR, and TCRdb's table has in-frame clones only and misses some. This sample has approximately 720,000 clones, with approximately 90% found just once.

Material: naive CD8+ T cells sorted from blood. This rearrangement joins TRBV10-2 to TRBJ1-2; 8 bases fit TRBD1. The receptor was isolated from a man younger than 45 in good health. The CDR3 spells CASRGQDRSYTF. The CDR3 nucleotides are TGCGCCAGCAGGGGACAGGACAGGAGCTACACCTTC.